This TCR beta chain stems from a study of CD8 T cells in Susac syndrome. Germline CDR1 SGHTA, CDR2 FQGNSA. The CDR3 spans 18 residues. V shed 0 bases and J shed 0 bases, with 17 bases lying between them. The authors reverse transcribed roughly 0.5 to 1 ug RNA with random hexamers. MiXCR was run by TCRdb on the immunoSEQ multiplex PCR reads, yielding one entry per CDR3 protein. The table lists around 300,000 distinct CDR3 sequences, about 92% of them singletons, with about 0.07% in the top ten. This receptor was identified in a human donor with multiple sclerosis. The chain links TRBV7-2 to TRBJ2-5; D perhaps matches TRBD2 (7 bases). The sample consisted of CD4+ T cells from PBMCs. The chain's CDR3 is CASSLASRGGRNQETQYF. CDR3 bases: TGTGCCAGCAGCTTAGCGTCTCGCGGGGGCCGTAACCAAGAGACCCAGTACTTC.